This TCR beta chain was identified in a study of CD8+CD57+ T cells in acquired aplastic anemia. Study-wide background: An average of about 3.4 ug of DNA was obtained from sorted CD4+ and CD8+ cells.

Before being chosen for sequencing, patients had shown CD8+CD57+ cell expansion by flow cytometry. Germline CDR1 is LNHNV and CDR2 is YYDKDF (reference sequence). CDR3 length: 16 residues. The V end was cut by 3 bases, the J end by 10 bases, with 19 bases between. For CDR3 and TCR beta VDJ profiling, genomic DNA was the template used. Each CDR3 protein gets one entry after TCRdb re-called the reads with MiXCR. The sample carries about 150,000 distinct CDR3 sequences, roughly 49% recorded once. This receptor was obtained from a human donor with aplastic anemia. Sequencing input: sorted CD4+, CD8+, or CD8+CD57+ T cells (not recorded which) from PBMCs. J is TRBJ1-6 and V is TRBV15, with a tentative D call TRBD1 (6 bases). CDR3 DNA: TGTGCCACCAGCAGGGGTTCTGGAGGGGGGCACTCACCCCTCCACTTT. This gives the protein CATSRGSGGGHSPLHF.